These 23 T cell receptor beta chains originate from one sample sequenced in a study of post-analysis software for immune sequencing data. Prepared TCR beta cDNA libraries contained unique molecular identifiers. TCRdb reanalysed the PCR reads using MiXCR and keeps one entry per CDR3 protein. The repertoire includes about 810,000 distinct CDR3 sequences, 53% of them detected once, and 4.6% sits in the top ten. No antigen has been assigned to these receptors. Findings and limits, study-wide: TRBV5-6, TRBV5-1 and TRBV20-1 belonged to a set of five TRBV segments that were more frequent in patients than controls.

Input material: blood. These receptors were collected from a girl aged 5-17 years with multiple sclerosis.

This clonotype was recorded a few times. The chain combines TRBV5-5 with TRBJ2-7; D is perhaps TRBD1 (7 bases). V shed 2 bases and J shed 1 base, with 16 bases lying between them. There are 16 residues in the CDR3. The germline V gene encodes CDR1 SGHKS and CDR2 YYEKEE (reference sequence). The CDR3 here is CASSFLAGGSSYEQYF. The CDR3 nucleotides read TGTGCCAGCAGCTTCCTGGCAGGGGGGAGTTCCTACGAGCAGTACTTC. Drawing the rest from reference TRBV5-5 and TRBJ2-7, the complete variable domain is DAGVTQSPTHLIKTRGQQVTLRCSPISGHKSVSWYQQVLGQGPQFIFQYYEKEERGRGNFPDRFSARQFPNYSSELNVNALLLGDSALYLCASSFLAGGSSYEQYFGPGTRLTVT.

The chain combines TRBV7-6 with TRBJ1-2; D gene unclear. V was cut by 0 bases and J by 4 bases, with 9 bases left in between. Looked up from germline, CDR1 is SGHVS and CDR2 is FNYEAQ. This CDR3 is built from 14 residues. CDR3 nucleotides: TGTGCCAGCAGCTTAGCGCGGACCCCCTATGGCTACACCTTC. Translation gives CASSLARTPYGYTF.

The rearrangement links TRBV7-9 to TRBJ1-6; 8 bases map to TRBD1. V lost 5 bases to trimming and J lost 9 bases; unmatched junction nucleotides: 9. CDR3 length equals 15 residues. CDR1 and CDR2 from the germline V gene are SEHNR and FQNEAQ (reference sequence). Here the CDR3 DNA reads TGTGCCAGCAGCCCCGGACAGGGTTATGGTTCACCCCTCCACTTT. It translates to CASSPGQGYGSPLHF.

CDR3 amino acids: CASTYLPGTSGSSEQFF. Here the CDR3 DNA reads TGTGCCAGTACTTATCTCCCCGGGACTAGCGGGAGCAGTGAGCAGTTCTTC. The chain links TRBV19 to TRBJ2-1, with 14 bases matching TRBD2. V gave up 7 bases and J gave up 9 bases; unmatched junction bases: 14. CDR1 is LNHDA and CDR2 is SQIVND in the germline V gene (reference sequence). This CDR3 contains 17 residues.

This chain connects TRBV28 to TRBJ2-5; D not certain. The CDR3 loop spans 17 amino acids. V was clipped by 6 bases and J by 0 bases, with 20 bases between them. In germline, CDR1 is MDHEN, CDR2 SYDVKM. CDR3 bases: TGTGCCAGCAGCATCAGTAGCTTAGGATCGGACCAAGAGACCCAGTACTTC. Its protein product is CASSISSLGSDQETQYF.

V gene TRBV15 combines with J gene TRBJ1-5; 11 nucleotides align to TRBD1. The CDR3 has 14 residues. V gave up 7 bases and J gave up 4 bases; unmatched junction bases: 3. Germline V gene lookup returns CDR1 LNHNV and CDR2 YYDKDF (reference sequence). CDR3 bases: TGTGCCACCACTGGACAGGGGGCTAATCAGCCCCAGCATTTT. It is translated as CATTGQGANQPQHF.

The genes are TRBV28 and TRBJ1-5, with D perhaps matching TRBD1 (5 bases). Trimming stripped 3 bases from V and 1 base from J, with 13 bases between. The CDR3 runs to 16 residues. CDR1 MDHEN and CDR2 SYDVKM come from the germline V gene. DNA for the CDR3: TGTGCCAGCAGTTTCGGTACGGGACTGAGCAATCAGCCCCAGCATTTT. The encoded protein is CASSFGTGLSNQPQHF.

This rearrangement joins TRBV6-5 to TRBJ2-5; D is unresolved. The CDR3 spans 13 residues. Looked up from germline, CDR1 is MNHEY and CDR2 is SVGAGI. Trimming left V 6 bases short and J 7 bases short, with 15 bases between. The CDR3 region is CASRPSLGRTQYF. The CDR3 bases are TGTGCCAGCAGGCCGAGTTTGGGTAGGACCCAGTACTTC.

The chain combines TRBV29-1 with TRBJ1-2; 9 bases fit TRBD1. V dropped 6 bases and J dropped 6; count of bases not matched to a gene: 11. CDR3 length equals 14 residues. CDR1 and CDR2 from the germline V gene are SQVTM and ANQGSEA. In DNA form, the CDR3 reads TGCAGCGTCGGGGGACAGGGTTCTTCCGATGGCTACACCTTC. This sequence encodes CSVGGQGSSDGYTF.

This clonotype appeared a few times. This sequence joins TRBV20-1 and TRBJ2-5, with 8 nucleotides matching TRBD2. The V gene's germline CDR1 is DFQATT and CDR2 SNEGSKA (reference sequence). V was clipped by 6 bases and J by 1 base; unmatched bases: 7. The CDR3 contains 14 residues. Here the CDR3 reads CSARPSGLQETQYF. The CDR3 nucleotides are TGCAGTGCCCGGCCTAGCGGGCTCCAAGAGACCCAGTACTTC.

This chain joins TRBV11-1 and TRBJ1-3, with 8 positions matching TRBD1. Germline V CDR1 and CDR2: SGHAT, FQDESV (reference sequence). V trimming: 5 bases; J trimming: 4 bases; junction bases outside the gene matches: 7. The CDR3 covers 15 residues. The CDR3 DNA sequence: TGTGCCAGCAGCCTCGACAGGGGAAGAGGAAACACCATATATTTT. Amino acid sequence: CASSLDRGRGNTIYF.

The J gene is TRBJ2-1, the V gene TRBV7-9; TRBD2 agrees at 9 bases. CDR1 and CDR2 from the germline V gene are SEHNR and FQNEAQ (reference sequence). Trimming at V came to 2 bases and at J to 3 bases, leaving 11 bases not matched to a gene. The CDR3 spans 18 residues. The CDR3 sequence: CASSLNFGREGLYNEQFF. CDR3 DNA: TGTGCCAGCAGCTTAAACTTTGGGCGGGAGGGCCTCTACAATGAGCAGTTCTTC.

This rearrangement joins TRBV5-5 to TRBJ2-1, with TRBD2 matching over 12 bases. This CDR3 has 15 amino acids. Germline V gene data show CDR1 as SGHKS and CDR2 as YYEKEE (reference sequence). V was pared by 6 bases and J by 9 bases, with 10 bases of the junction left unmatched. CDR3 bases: TGTGCCAGCACCCGGGTGACTAGCGGGAGTGTTGAGCAGTTCTTC. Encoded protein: CASTRVTSGSVEQFF.

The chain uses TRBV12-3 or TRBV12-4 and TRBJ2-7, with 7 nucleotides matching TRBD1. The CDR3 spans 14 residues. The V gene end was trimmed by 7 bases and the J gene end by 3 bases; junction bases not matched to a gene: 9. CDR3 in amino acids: CASTKNRGFYEQYF. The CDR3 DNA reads TGTGCCAGCACCAAAAACAGGGGATTCTACGAGCAGTACTTC.

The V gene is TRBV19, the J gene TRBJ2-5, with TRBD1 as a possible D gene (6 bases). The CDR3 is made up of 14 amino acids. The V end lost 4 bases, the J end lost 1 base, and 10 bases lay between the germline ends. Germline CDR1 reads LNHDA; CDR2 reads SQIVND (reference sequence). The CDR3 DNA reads TGTGCCAGTAGTACCCGGACAGTCCAAGAGACCCAGTACTTC. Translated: CASSTRTVQETQYF.

For the CDR3, the DNA is TGCGCCAGCAGCCCGAATACAGGGGCCGAGCAGTACTTC. Translated, it gives CASSPNTGAEQYF. This chain joins TRBV5-1 and TRBJ2-7; 7 bases are a match to TRBD1. CDR3 length equals 13 residues. J lost 6 bases, V lost 4 bases, and 7 bases had no gene match. The V gene's germline CDR1 is SGHRS and CDR2 YFSETQ.

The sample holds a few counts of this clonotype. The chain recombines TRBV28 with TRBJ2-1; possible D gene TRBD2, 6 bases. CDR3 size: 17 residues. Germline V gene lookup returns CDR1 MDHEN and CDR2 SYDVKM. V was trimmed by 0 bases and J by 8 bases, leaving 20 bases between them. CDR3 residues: CASSLWAGWGISDEQFF. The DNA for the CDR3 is TGTGCCAGCAGTTTATGGGCGGGGTGGGGGATATCGGATGAGCAGTTCTTC. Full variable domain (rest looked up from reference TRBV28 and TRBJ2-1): DVKVTQSSRYLVKRTGEKVFLECVQDMDHENMFWYRQDPGLGLRLIYFSYDVKMKEKGDIPEGYSVSREKKERFSLILESASTNQTSMYLCASSLWAGWGISDEQFFGPGTRLTVL.

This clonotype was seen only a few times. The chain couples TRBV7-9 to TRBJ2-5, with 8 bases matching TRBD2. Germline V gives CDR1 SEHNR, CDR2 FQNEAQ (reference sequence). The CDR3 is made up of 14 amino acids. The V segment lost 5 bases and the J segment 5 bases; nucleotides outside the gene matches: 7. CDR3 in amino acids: CASSPGTRSETQYF. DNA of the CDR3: TGTGCCAGCAGCCCCGGGACTAGAAGTGAGACCCAGTACTTC.

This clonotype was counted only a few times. The CDR3 sequence: CASSADREGNEQFF. In DNA, the CDR3 is TGCGCCAGCAGCGCCGACAGGGAAGGGAATGAGCAGTTCTTC. The chain combines TRBV5-1 with TRBJ2-1; 7 bases are a match to TRBD1. J gave up 7 bases and V 4 bases, and 8 bases lay outside the gene matches. CDR1 is SGHRS, CDR2 YFSETQ, per germline. The CDR3 consists of 14 residues.

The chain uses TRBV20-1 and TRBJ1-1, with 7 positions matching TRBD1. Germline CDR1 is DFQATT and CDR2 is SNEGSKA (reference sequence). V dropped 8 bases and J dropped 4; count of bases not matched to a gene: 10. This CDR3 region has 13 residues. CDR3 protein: CSPPRGQSTEAFF. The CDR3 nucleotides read TGCAGTCCTCCTAGGGGGCAGAGCACTGAAGCTTTCTTT.

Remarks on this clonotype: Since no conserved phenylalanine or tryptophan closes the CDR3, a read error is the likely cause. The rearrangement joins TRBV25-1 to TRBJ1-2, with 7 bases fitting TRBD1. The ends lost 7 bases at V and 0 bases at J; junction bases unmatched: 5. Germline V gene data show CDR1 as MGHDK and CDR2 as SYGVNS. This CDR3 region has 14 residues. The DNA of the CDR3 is TGTGCCAGCATGGGGGGGACAGCTAACTATGGCTACACCTGC. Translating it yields CASMGGTANYGYTC.

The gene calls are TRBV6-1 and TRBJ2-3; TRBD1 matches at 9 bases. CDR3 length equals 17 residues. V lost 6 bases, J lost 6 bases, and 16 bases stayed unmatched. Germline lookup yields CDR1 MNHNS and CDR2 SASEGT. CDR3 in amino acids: CASSLGPKGQGRDTQYF. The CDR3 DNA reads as TGTGCCAGCAGCCTAGGACCTAAAGGACAGGGGCGGGATACGCAGTATTTT.

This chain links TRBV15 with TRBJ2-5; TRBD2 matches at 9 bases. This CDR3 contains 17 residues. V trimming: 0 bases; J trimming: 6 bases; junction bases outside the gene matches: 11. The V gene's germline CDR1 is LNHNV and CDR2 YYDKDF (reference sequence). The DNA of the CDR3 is TGTGCCACCAGCAGAGATACGGCGGGAGGGCCCGCTAAGACCCAGTACTTC. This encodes CATSRDTAGGPAKTQYF.